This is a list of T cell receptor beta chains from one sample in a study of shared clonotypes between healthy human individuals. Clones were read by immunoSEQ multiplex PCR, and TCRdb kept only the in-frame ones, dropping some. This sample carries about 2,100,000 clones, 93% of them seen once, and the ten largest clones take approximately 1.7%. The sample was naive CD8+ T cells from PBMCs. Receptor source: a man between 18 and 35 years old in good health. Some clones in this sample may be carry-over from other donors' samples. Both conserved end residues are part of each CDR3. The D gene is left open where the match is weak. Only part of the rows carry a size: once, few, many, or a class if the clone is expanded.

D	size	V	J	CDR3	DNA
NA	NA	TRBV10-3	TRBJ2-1	CAISDLTLPSYNEQFF	TGTGCCATCAGTGATCTTACCTTACCTTCCTACAATGAGCAGTTCTTC
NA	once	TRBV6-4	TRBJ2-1	CASSDVGSSNEQFF	TGTGCCAGCAGTGACGTAGGATCCAGCAATGAGCAGTTCTTC
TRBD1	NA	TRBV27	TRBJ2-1	CASIRQGYNEQFF	TGTGCCAGCATCCGACAGGGTTACAATGAGCAGTTCTTC
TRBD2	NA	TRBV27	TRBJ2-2	CASHGTSGKRIGELFF	TGTGCCAGCCATGGGACTAGCGGGAAACGGATCGGGGAGCTGTTTTTT
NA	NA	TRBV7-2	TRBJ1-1	CASSLGWGEGTNTEAFF	TGTGCCAGCAGCTTAGGGTGGGGAGAGGGCACGAACACTGAAGCTTTCTTT
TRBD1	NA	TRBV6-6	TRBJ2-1	CASGGQGARNEQFF	TGTGCCAGCGGGGGACAGGGGGCGCGCAATGAGCAGTTCTTC
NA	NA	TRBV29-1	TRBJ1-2	CSVEPGLYGYTF	TGCAGCGTTGAGCCAGGGCTTTATGGCTACACCTTC
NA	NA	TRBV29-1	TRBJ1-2	CSVPGPSYGYTF	TGCAGCGTGCCCGGGCCTTCTTATGGCTACACCTTC
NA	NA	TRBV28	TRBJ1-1	CASSLSFNTEAFF	TGTGCCAGCAGTTTATCCTTCAACACTGAAGCTTTCTTT
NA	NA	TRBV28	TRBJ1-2	CASSPGARQGSGYTF	TGTGCCAGCAGTCCAGGGGCCAGGCAGGGCAGTGGCTACACCTTC
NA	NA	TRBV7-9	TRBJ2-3	CASSPSRGQADTQYF	TGTGCCAGCAGCCCCTCCCGTGGGCAAGCAGATACGCAGTATTTT
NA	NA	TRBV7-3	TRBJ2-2	CASSLTRRGGTHPGAGELFF	TGTGCCAGCAGCTTAACGCGCCGCGGTGGGACGCACCCGGGGGCCGGGGAGCTGTTTTTT
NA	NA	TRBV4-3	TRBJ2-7	CASSQRYGQSSYEQYF	TGCGCCAGCAGCCAACGATACGGACAGAGCTCCTACGAGCAGTACTTC
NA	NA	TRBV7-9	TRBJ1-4	CASSPREGANEKLFF	TGTGCCAGCAGCCCTCGAGAGGGGGCTAATGAAAAACTGTTTTTT
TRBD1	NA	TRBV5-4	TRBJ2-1	CASSSRDRGDNEQFF	TGTGCCAGCAGCTCACGGGACAGGGGGGACAATGAGCAGTTCTTC
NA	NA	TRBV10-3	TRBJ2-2	CAISESFKKVGELFF	TGTGCCATCAGTGAGTCGTTTAAGAAGGTCGGGGAGCTGTTTTTT
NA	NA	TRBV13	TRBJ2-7	CASSSRLEQYF	TGTGCCAGCAGCTCGAGACTCGAGCAGTACTTC
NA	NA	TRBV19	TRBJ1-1	CASSTGTMGFTEAFF	TGTGCCAGTAGTACCGGGACAATGGGGTTCACTGAAGCTTTCTTT
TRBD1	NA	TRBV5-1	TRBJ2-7	CASSPGQPYEQYF	TGCGCCAGCAGCCCGGGACAGCCCTACGAGCAGTACTTC
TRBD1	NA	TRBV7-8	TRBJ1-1	CASSPVKGAFTEAFF	TGTGCCAGCAGCCCCGTTAAGGGGGCGTTCACTGAAGCTTTCTTT
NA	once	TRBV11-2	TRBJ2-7	CASSFGGGGYEQYF	TGTGCCAGCAGCTTCGGCGGAGGAGGGTACGAGCAGTACTTC
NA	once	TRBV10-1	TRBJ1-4	CASSNEGEKLFF	TGCGCCAGCAGTAACGAGGGTGAAAAACTGTTTTTT
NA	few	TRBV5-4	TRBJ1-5	CASSSGLDQPQHF	TGTGCCAGCAGCTCAGGGTTGGATCAGCCCCAGCATTTT
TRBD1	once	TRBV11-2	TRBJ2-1	CASSLRAGGYYNEQFF	TGTGCCAGCAGCTTACGAGCAGGGGGCTACTACAATGAGCAGTTCTTC
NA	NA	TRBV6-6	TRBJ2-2	CASSYWGARDTGELFF	TGTGCCAGCAGTTACTGGGGGGCGCGGGACACCGGGGAGCTGTTTTTT
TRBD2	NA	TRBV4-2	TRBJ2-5	CASSQGGSGRAWETQYF	TGTGCCAGCAGCCAAGGGGGTAGCGGGAGGGCGTGGGAGACCCAGTACTTC
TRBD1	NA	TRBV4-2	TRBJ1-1	CASSHVPGQGEGNTEAFF	TGTGCCAGCAGCCACGTCCCGGGACAGGGGGAAGGGAACACTGAAGCTTTCTTT
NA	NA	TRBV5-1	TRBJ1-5	CASSPRWDNQPQHF	TGCGCCAGCAGCCCCCGGTGGGACAATCAGCCCCAGCATTTT
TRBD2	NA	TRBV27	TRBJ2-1	CASSPWGSGGGEQFF	TGTGCCAGCAGTCCTTGGGGTAGCGGGGGGGGTGAGCAGTTCTTC
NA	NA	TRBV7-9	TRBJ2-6	CASSLRGPGANVLTF	TGTGCCAGCAGCCTCAGGGGCCCTGGGGCCAACGTCCTGACTTTC
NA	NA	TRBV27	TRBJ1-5	CASSYRGSRDQPQHF	TGTGCCAGCAGTTATCGGGGATCTCGGGATCAGCCCCAGCATTTT
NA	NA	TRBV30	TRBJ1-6	CAWSPPRRARNSPLHF	TGTGCCTGGAGTCCACCCCGTCGGGCGAGAAATTCACCCCTCCACTTT
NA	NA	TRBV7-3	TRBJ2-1	CASSRDNRSFSGRNEQFF	TGTGCCAGCAGCCGGGACAACCGCAGTTTTAGCGGGCGCAATGAGCAGTTCTTC
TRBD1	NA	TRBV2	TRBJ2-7	CASRQGPSYEQYF	TGTGCCAGCAGACAGGGGCCCTCCTACGAGCAGTACTTC
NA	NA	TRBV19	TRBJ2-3	CASSIPLETDTQYF	TGTGCCAGTAGTATTCCACTAGAGACAGATACGCAGTATTTT
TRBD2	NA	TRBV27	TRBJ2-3	CASSRSAGELADTQYF	TGTGCCAGCAGTCGGTCCGCGGGAGAGCTCGCAGATACGCAGTATTTT
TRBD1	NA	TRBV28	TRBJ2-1	CASSFGQDYNEQFF	TGTGCCAGCAGTTTTGGACAGGACTACAATGAGCAGTTCTTC
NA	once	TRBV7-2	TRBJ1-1	CASSSQGRKTEAFF	TGTGCCAGCAGCTCGCAGGGGAGGAAGACTGAAGCTTTCTTT
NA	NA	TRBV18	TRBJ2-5	CASSHSRLEGLQETQYF	TGTGCCAGCTCGCATTCACGCCTCGAGGGATTACAAGAGACCCAGTACTTC
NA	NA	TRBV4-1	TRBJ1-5	CASSQVSNQPQHF	TGCGCCAGCAGCCAAGTCAGCAATCAGCCCCAGCATTTT
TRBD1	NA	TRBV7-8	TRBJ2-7	CASSLVSDRSYEQYF	TGTGCCAGCAGCTTAGTTTCGGACAGGTCCTACGAGCAGTACTTC
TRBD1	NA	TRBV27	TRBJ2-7	CASSYRDRRYEQYF	TGTGCCAGCAGCTATCGGGACAGGAGATACGAGCAGTACTTC
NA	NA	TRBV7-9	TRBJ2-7	CASTPHRGGEQYF	TGTGCCAGCACCCCTCACAGGGGGGGCGAGCAGTACTTC
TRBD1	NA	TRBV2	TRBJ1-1	CASRDWAGGTEAFF	TGTGCCAGCCGGGATTGGGCAGGGGGCACTGAAGCTTTCTTT
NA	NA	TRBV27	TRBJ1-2	CASSLGRSGGYTF	TGTGCCAGCAGTTTGGGTCGATCGGGTGGCTACACCTTC
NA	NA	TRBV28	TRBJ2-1	CASSLLVGDEQFF	TGTGCCAGCAGTTTACTAGTAGGGGATGAGCAGTTCTTC
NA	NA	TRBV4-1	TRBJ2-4	CASSQDRLGNIQYF	TGCGCCAGCAGCCAAGATCGCCTGGGAAACATTCAGTACTTC